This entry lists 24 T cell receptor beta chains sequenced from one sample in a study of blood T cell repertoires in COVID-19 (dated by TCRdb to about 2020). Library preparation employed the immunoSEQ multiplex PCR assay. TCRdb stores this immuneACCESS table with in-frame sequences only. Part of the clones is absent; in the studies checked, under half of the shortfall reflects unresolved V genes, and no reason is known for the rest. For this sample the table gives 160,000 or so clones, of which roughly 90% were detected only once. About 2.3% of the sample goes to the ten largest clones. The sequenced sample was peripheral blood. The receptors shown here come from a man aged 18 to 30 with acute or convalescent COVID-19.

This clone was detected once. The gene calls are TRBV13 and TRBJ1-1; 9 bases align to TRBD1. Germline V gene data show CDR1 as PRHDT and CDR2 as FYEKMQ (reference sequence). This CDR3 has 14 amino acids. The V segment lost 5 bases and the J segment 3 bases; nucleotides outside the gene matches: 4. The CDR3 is CASSRTGADTEAFF. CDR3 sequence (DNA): TGTGCCAGCAGCAGGACAGGGGCGGACACTGAAGCTTTCTTT.

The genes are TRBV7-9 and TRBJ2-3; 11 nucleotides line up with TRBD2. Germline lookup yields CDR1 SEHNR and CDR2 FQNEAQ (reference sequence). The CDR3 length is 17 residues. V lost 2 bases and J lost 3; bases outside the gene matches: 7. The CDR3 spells CASSLNSGGVRTDTQYF. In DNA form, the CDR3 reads TGTGCCAGCAGCTTAAATAGCGGGGGGGTTCGGACAGATACGCAGTATTTT.

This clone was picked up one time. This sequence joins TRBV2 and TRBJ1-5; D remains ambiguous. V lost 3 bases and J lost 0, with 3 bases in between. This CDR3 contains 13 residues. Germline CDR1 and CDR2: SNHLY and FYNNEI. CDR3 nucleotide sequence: TGTGCCAGCAGTGACTATAGCAATCAGCCCCAGCATTTT. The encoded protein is CASSDYSNQPQHF.

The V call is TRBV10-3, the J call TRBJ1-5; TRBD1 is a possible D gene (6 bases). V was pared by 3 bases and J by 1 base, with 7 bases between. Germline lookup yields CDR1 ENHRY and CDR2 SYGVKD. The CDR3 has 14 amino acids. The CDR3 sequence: CAISEGGSNQPQHF. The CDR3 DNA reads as TGTGCCATCAGTGAAGGGGGAAGCAATCAGCCCCAGCATTTT.

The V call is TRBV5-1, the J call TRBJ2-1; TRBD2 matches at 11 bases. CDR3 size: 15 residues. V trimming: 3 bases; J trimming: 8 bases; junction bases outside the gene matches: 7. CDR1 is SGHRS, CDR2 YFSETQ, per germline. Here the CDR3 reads CASSSLAGGPHEQFF. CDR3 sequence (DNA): TGCGCCAGCAGCTCCTTAGCGGGAGGGCCCCATGAGCAGTTCTTC.

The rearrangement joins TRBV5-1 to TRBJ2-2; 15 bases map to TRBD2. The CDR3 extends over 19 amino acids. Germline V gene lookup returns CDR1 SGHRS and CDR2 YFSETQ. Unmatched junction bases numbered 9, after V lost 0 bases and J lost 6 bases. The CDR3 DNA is TGCGCCAGCAGCTTGGGGACTAGCGGGAGGGCCTTCGTAGCCGGGGAGCTGTTTTTT. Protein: CASSLGTSGRAFVAGELFF.

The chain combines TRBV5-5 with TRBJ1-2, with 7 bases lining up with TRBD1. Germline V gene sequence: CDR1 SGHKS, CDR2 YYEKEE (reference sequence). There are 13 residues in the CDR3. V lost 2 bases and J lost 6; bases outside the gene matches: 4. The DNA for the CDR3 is TGTGCCAGCAGCTTAGGGACAGCCCATGGCTACACCTTC. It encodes CASSLGTAHGYTF. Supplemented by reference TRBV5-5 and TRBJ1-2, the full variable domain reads DAGVTQSPTHLIKTRGQQVTLRCSPISGHKSVSWYQQVLGQGPQFIFQYYEKEERGRGNFPDRFSARQFPNYSSELNVNALLLGDSALYLCASSLGTAHGYTFGSGTRLTVV.

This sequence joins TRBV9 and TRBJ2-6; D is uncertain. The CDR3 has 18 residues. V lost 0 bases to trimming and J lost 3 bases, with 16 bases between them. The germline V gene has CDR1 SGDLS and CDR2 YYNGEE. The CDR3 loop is CASSVARWRSGGANVLTF. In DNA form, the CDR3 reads TGTGCCAGCAGCGTAGCGAGGTGGCGTTCGGGTGGGGCCAACGTCCTGACTTTC.

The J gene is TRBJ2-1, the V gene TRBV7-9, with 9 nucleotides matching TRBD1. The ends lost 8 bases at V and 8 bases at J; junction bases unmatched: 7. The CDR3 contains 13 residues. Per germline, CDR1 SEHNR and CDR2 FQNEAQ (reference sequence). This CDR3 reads CASGTGYLDEQFF. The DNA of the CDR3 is TGTGCCAGCGGGACAGGGTATTTGGATGAGCAGTTCTTC.

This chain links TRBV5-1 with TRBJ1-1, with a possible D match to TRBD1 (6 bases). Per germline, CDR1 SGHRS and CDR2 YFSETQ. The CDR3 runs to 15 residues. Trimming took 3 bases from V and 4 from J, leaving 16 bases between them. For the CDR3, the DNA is TGCGCCAGCAGCTCCGTCGGGGGGCTGGGCACTGAAGCTTTCTTT. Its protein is CASSSVGGLGTEAFF.

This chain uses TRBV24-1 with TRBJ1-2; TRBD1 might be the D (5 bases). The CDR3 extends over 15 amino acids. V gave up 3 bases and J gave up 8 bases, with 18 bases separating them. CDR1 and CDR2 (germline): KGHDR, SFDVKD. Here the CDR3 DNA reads TGTGCCACCAGTGATCCCGGACACCTTAAGGACGGCTACACCTTC. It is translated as CATSDPGHLKDGYTF.

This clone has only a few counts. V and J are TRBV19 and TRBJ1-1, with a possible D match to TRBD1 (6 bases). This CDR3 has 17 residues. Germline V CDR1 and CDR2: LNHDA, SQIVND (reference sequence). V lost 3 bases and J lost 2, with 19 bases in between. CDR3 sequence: CASSIWEGGRLNTEAFF. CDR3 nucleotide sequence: TGTGCCAGTAGTATTTGGGAGGGGGGTAGACTTAACACTGAAGCTTTCTTT. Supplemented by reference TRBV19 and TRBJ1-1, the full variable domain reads DGGITQSPKYLFRKEGQNVTLSCEQNLNHDAMYWYRQDPGQGLRLIYYSQIVNDFQKGDIAEGYSVSREKKESFPLTVTSAQKNPTAFYLCASSIWEGGRLNTEAFFGQGTRLTVV.

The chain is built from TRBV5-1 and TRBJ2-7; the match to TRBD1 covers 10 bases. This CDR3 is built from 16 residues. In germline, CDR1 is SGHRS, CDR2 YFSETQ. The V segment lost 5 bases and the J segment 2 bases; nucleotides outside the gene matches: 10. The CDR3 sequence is CASRASGTGVPYEQYF. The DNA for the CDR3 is TGCGCCAGCAGAGCATCCGGGACAGGGGTTCCCTACGAGCAGTACTTC.

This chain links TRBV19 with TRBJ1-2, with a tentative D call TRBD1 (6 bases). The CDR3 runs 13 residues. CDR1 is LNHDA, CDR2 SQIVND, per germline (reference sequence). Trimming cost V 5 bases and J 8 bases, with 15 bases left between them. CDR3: CASSSGYRDGYTF. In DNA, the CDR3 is TGTGCCAGTAGTTCCGGCTACAGGGACGGCTACACCTTC.

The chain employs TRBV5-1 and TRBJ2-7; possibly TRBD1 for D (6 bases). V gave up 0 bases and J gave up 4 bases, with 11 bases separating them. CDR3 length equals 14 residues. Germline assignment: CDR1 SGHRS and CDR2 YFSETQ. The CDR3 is CASSLEGRGYEQYF. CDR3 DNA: TGCGCCAGCAGCTTGGAGGGCAGGGGATACGAGCAGTACTTC.

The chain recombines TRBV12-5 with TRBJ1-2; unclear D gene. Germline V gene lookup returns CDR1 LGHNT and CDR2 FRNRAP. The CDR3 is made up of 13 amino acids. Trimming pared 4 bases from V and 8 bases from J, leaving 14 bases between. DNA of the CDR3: TGTGCTAGTGGTTCCATCACGAGCGGGGGCTACACCTTC. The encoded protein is CASGSITSGGYTF.

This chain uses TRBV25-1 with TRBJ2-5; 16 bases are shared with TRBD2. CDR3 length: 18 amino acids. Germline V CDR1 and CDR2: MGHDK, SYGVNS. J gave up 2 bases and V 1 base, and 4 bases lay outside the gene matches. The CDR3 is CASSESGGLAGGQETQYF. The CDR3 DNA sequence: TGTGCCAGCAGTGAATCCGGGGGACTAGCGGGAGGGCAAGAGACCCAGTACTTC.

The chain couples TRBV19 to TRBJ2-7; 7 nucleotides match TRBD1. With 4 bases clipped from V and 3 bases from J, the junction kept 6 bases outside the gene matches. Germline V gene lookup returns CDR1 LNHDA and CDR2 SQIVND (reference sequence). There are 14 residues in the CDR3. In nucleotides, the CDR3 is TGTGCCAGTAGTAGAGGCCCAGGGGGCTACGAGCAGTACTTC. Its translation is CASSRGPGGYEQYF.

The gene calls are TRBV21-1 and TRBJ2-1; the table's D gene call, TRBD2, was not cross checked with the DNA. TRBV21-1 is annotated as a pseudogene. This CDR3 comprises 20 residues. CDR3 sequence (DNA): TGTGCCAGCAGCAACCCCAATTCCCACCGGGGGGGACTAGCGGTGAATGAGCAGTTCTTC. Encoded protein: CASSNPNSHRGGLAVNEQFF.

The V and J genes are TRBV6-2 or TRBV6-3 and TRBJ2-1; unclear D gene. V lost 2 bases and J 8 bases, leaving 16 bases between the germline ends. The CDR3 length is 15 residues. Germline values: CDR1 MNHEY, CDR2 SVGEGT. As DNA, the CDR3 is TGTGCCAGCAGTTACCCCAAGACTGGAATCGATGAGCAGTTCTTC. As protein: CASSYPKTGIDEQFF.

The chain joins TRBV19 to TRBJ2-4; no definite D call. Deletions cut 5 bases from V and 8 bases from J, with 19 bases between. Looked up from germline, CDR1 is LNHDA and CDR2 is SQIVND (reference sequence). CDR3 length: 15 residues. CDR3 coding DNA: TGTGCCAGTAGTTCCTTCACGGGTGGGTTGGACATTCAGTACTTC. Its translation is CASSSFTGGLDIQYF.

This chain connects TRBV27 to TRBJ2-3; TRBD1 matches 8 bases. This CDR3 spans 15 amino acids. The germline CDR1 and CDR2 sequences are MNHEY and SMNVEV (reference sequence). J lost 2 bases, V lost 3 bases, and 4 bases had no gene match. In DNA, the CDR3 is TGTGCCAGCAGTTTCCAGGACAGGGACACAGATACGCAGTATTTT. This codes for CASSFQDRDTDTQYF.

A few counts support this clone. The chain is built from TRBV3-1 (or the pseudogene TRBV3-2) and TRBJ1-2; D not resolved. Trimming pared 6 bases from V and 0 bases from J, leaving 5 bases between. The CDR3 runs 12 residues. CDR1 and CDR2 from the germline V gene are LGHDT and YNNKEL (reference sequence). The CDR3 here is CASSQTNYGYTF. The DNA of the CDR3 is TGTGCCAGCAGTCAGACTAACTATGGCTACACCTTC.

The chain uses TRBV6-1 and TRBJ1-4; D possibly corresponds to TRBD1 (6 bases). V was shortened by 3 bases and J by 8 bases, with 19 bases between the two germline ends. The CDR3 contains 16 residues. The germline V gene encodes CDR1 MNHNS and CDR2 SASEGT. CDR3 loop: CASSDLTTGIGEKLFF. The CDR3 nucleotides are TGTGCCAGCAGTGACCTCACGACAGGAATAGGCGAAAAACTGTTTTTT.